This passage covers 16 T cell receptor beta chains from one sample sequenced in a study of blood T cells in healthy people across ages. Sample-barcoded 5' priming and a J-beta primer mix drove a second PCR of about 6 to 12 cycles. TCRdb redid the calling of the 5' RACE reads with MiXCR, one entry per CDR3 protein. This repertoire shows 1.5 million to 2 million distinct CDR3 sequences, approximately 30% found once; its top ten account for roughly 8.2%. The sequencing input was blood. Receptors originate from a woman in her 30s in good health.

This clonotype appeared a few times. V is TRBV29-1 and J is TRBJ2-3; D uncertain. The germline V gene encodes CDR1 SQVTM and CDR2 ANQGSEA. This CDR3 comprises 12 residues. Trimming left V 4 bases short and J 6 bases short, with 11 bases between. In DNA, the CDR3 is TGCAGCGTTGCCGCTCCAGAGGATACGCAGTATTTT. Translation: CSVAAPEDTQYF.

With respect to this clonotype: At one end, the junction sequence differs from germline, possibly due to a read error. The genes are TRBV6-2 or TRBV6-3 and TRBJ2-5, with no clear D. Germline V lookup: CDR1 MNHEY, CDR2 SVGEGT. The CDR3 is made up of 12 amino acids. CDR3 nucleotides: TGTGCCGGCAGTTATCCTGAGGAGACCCAGTACTTC. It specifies CAGSYPEETQYF.

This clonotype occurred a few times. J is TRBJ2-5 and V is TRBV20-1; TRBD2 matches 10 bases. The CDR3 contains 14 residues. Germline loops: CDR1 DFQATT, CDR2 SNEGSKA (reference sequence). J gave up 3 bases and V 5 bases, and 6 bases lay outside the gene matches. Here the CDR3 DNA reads TGCAGTGCTCGAAGCGGGGGGGCAGAAGAGACCCAGTACTTC. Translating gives CSARSGGAEETQYF.

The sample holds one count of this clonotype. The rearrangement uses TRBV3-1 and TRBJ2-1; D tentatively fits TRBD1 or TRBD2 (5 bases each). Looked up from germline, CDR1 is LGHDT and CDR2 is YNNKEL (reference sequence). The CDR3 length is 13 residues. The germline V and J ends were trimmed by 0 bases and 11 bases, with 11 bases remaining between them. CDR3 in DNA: TGTGCCAGCAGCCAAGATGAACGGGGCAAGCAGTTCTTC. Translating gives CASSQDERGKQFF.

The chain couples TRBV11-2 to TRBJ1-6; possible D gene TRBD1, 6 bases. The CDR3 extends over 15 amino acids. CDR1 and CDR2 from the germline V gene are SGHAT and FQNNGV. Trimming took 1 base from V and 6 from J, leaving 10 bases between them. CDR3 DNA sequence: TGTGCCAGCAGCTTAGGAGGGACAAGTAATTCACCCCTCCACTTT. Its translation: CASSLGGTSNSPLHF. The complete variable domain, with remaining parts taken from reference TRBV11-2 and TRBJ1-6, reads EAGVAQSPRYKIIEKRQSVAFWCNPISGHATLYWYQQILGQGPKLLIQFQNNGVVDDSQLPKDRFSAERLKGVDSTLKIQPAKLEDSAVYLCASSLGGTSNSPLHFGNGTRLTVT.

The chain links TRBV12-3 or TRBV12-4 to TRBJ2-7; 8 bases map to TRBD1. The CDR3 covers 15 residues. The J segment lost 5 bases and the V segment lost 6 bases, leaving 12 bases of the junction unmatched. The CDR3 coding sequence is TGTGCCAGCAGCTATTCTCAGGGGGCTCGGGACGAGCAGTACTTC. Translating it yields CASSYSQGARDEQYF.

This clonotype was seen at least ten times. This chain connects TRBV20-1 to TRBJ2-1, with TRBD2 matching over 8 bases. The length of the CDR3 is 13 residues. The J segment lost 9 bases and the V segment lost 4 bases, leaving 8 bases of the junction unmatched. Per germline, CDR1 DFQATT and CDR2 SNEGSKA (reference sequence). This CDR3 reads CSATGLVTVEQFF. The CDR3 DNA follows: TGCAGTGCTACGGGACTAGTGACTGTTGAGCAGTTCTTC.

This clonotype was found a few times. The CDR3 sequence: CASSLTGPGYQETQYF. The DNA of the CDR3 is TGTGCCAGCAGCCTAACGGGACCGGGTTACCAAGAGACCCAGTACTTC. V is TRBV7-2 and J is TRBJ2-5; D possibly matches TRBD1 or TRBD2 (5 bases each). Per germline, CDR1 SGHTA and CDR2 FQGNSA. This CDR3 has 16 amino acids. V was pared by 5 bases and J by 0 bases, with 16 bases between.

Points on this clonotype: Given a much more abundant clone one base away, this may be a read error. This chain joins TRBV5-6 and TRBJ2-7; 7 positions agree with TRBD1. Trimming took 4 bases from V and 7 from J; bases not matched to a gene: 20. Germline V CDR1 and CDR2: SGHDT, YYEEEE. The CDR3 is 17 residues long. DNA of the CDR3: TGTGCCAGCAGCGAGGACGTCCGGGCAGGGGGTGCCAATGAGCAGTACTTC. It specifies CASSEDVRAGGANEQYF.

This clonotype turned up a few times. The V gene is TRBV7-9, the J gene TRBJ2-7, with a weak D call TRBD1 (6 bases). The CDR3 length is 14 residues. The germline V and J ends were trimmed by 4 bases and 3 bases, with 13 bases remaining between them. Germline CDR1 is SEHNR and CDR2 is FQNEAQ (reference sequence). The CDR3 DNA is TGTGCCAGCAGCTCAGGGGACCCGCTCTACGAGCAGTACTTC. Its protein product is CASSSGDPLYEQYF.

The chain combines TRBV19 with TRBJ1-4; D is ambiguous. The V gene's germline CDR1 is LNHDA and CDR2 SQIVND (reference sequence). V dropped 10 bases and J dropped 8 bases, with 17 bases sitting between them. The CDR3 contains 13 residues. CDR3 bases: TGTGCCACCCGACACGGGGTTGAAGAAAAACTGTTTTTT. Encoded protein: CATRHGVEEKLFF. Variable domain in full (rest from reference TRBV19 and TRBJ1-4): DGGITQSPKYLFRKEGQNVTLSCEQNLNHDAMYWYRQDPGQGLRLIYYSQIVNDFQKGDIAEGYSVSREKKESFPLTVTSAQKNPTAFYLCATRHGVEEKLFFGSGTQLSVL.

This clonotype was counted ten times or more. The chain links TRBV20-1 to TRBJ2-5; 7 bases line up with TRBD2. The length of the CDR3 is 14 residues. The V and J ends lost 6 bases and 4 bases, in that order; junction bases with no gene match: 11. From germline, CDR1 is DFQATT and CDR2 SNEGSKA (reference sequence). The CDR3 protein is CSAEKRWGGETQYF. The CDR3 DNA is TGCAGTGCCGAGAAGAGGTGGGGGGGAGAGACCCAGTACTTC.

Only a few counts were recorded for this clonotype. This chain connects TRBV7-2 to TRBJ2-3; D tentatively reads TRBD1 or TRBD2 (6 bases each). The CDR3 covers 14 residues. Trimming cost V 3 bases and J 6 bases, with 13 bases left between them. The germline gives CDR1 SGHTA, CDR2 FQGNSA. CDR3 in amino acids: CASSLSGARDTQYF. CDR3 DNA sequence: TGTGCCAGCAGCTTGTCGGGGGCCCGGGATACGCAGTATTTT.

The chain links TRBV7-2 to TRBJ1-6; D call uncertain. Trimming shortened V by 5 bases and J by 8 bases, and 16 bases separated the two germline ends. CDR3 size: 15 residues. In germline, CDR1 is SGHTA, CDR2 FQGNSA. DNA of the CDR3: TGTGCCAGCAGCCGGTGGCAGGTAGACGATTCACCCCTCCACTTT. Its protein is CASSRWQVDDSPLHF.

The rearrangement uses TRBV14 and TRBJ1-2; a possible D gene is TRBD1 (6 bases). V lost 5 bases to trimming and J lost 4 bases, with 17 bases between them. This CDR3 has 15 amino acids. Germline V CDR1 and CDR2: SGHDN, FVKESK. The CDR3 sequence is CASSLTGRGSYGYTF. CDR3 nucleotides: TGTGCCAGCAGCTTAACAGGGCGAGGAAGCTATGGCTACACCTTC.

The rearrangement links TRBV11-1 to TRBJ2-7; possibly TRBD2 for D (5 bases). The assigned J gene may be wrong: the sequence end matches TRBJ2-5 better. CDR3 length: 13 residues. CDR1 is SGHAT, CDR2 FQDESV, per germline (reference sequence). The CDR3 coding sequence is TGTGCCAGCAGAATTGACGGGGAAGAGACCCAGTACTTC. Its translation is CASRIDGEETQYF.